A selection of T cell receptor beta chains follows, all from one sample in a study of cytomegalovirus exposure and HLA in healthy donors. Clones were sequenced by immunoSEQ multiplex PCR, and TCRdb holds only the in-frame ones, with some missing. The sample has more than 150,000 clones; roughly nine tenths are singletons. Material for sequencing was PBMCs. The receptor set was obtained from a girl less than two years old in good health and CMV-seronegative. Both conserved end residues are part of each CDR3. A D gene is named only where the DNA matches it firmly. A clone size is listed for some rows: how often the clone was seen (once, few, many), or a class if it is expanded.

J: TRBJ1-2; length: 14; size: -; D: -; V: TRBV7-9; CDR3: CASSLEGQYYGYTF; DNA: TGTGCCAGCAGCTTAGAAGGACAGTACTATGGCTACACCTTC
J: TRBJ1-1; length: 11; size: -; D: -; V: TRBV4-1; CDR3: CASSSPAEAFF; DNA: TGCGCCAGCAGCTCCCCCGCTGAAGCTTTCTTT
J: TRBJ2-7; length: 15; size: -; D: -; V: TRBV9; CDR3: CASSGFEGGGGEQYF; DNA: TGTGCCAGCAGCGGGTTCGAGGGGGGGGGAGGCGAGCAGTACTTC
J: TRBJ1-1; length: 14; size: few; D: -; V: TRBV9; CDR3: CASSGGGRDTEAFF; DNA: TGTGCCAGCAGCGGGGGGGGAAGGGACACTGAAGCTTTCTTT
J: TRBJ2-7; length: 15; size: -; D: TRBD1; V: TRBV19; CDR3: CASTLTGTGDYEQYF; DNA: TGTGCCAGTACCCTCACCGGGACAGGGGACTACGAGCAGTACTTC
J: TRBJ2-3; length: 16; size: -; D: TRBD2; V: TRBV5-1; CDR3: CASSKQLSGRADTQYF; DNA: TGCGCCAGCAGCAAGCAACTCAGCGGGAGGGCAGATACGCAGTATTTT
J: TRBJ2-1; length: 16; size: -; D: TRBD2; V: TRBV5-5; CDR3: CASSLERGGYYNEQFF; DNA: TGTGCCAGCAGCTTGGAGCGGGGGGGTTATTACAATGAGCAGTTCTTC
J: TRBJ2-2; length: 16; size: -; D: TRBD2; V: TRBV18; CDR3: CASSPLAGVATGELFF; DNA: TGTGCCAGCTCACCGCTAGCGGGAGTCGCGACCGGGGAGCTGTTTTTT
J: TRBJ2-7; length: 14; size: -; D: TRBD1; V: TRBV5-5; CDR3: CASSWGDRAYEQYF; DNA: TGTGCCAGCAGTTGGGGGGACAGGGCCTACGAGCAGTACTTC
J: TRBJ2-7; length: 13; size: once; D: -; V: TRBV7-7; CDR3: CASSLSSSYEQYF; DNA: TGTGCCAGCAGCTTAAGCTCCTCCTACGAGCAGTACTTC
J: TRBJ2-3; length: 14; size: -; D: TRBD1; V: TRBV5-4; CDR3: CASRRQGATDTQYF; DNA: TGTGCCAGCAGGAGACAGGGGGCGACAGATACGCAGTATTTT
J: TRBJ2-1; length: 14; size: -; D: -; V: TRBV6-1; CDR3: CASRTRDSHNEQFF; DNA: TGTGCCAGCAGGACCCGGGACTCCCACAATGAGCAGTTCTTC
J: TRBJ2-3; length: 15; size: once; D: -; V: TRBV7-3; CDR3: CASSLVRGGTDTQYF; DNA: TGTGCCAGCAGTCTAGTGAGGGGAGGTACAGATACGCAGTATTTT
J: TRBJ2-3; length: 14; size: -; D: -; V: TRBV2; CDR3: CASSQEASTDTQYF; DNA: TGTGCCAGCTCCCAGGAGGCTAGCACAGATACGCAGTATTTT
J: TRBJ2-3; length: 15; size: -; D: TRBD2; V: TRBV2; CDR3: CASSPRRELTDTQYF; DNA: TGTGCCAGCAGCCCAAGGCGGGAGCTGACTGATACGCAGTATTTT
J: TRBJ2-1; length: 16; size: -; D: -; V: TRBV11-3; CDR3: CASSCPRDLKYNEQFF; DNA: TGTGCCAGCAGCTGCCCCCGGGACTTAAAATACAATGAGCAGTTCTTC